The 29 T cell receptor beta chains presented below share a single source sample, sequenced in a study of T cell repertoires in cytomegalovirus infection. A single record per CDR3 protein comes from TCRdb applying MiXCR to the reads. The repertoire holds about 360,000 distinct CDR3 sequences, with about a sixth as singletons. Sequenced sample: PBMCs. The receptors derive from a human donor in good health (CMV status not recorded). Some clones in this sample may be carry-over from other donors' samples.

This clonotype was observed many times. DNA for the CDR3: TGTGCCAGCAGCCCCTGGGGGGAGGCCAGAGGGGGCTACACCTTC. Translating it yields CASSPWGEARGGYTF. The V and J genes are TRBV5-5 and TRBJ1-2, with D perhaps TRBD1 (5 bases). Trimming removed 4 bases at V and 8 bases at J, with 21 bases between. CDR1 and CDR2 from the germline V gene are SGHKS and YYEKEE (reference sequence). This CDR3 spans 15 amino acids.

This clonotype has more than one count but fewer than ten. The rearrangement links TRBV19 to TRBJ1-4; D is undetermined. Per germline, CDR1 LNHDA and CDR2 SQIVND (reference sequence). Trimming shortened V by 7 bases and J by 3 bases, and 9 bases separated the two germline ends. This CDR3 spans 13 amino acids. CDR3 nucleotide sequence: TGTGCCAGTACTGTGCGAGCTAATGAAAAACTGTTTTTT. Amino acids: CASTVRANEKLFF.

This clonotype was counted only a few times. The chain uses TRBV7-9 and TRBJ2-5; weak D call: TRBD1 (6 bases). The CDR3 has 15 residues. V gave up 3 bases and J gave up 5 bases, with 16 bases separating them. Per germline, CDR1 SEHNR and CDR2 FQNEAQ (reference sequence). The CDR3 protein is CASSFDGTRRETQYF. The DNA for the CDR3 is TGTGCCAGCAGCTTTGACGGGACACGGAGGGAGACCCAGTACTTC.

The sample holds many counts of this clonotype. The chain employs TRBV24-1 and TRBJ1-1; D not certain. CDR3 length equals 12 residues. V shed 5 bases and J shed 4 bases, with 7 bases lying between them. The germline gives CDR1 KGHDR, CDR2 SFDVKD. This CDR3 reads CATSGEGTEAFF. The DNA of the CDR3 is TGTGCCACCAGTGGCGAGGGCACTGAAGCTTTCTTT.

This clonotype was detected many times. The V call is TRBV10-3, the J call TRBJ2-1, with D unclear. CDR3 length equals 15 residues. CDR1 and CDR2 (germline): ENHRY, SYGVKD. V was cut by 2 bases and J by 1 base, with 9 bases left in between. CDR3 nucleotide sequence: TGTGCCATCAGTGAGCCGACCCTGTCCTACAATGAGCAGTTCTTC. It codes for CAISEPTLSYNEQFF.

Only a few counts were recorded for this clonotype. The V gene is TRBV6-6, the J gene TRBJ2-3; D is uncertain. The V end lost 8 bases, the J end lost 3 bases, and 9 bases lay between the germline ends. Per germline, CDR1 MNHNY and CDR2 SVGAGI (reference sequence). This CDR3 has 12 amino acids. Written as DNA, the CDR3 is TGTGCCAGCGAGGACGGAACAGATACGCAGTATTTT. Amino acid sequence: CASEDGTDTQYF.

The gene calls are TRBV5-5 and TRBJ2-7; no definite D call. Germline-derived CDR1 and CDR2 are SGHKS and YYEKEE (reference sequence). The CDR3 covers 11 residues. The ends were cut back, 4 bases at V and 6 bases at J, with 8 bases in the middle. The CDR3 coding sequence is TGTGCCAGCAGCACGACGATCGAGCAGTACTTC. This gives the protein CASSTTIEQYF.

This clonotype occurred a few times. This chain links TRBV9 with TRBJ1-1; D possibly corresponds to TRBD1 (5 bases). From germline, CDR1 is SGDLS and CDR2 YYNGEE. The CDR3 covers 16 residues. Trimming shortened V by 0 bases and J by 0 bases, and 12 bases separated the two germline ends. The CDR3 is CASSVGPAGMNTEAFF. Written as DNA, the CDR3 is TGTGCCAGCAGCGTAGGCCCGGCAGGGATGAACACTGAAGCTTTCTTT.

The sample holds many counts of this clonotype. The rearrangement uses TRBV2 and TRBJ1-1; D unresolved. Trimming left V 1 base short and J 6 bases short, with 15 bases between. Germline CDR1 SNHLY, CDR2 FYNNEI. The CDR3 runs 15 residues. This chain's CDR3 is CASSEVGRQEAEAFF. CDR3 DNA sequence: TGTGCCAGCAGTGAAGTAGGACGGCAGGAGGCTGAAGCTTTCTTT.

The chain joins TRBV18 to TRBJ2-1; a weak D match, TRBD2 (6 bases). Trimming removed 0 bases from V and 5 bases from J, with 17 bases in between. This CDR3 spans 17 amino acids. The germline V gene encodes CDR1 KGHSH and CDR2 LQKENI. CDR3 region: CASSPPRDWGFHNEQFF. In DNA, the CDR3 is TGTGCCAGCTCACCACCGCGGGACTGGGGCTTTCACAATGAGCAGTTCTTC.

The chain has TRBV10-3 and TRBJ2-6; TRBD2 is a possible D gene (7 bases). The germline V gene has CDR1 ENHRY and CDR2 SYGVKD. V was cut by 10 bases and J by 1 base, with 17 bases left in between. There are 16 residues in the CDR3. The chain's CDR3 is CATQGGGLSGANVLTF. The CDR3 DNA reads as TGTGCCACGCAGGGAGGGGGTCTATCTGGGGCCAACGTCCTGACTTTC.

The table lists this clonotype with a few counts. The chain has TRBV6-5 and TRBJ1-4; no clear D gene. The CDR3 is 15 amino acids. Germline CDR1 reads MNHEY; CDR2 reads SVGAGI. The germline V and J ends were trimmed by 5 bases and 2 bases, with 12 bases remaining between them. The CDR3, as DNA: TGTGCCAGCAGTACCTTCAGCGGTACTAATGAAAAACTGTTTTTT. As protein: CASSTFSGTNEKLFF.

The CDR3 spells CASSRGAAGSETQYF. CDR3 DNA sequence: TGTGCCAGTAGTAGAGGGGCCGCAGGGTCGGAGACCCAGTACTTC. The chain is built from TRBV19 and TRBJ2-5; either TRBD1 or TRBD2 may supply D (5 bases each). From germline, CDR1 is LNHDA and CDR2 SQIVND (reference sequence). The CDR3 loop spans 15 amino acids. Trimming removed 4 bases from V and 5 bases from J, with 17 bases in between.

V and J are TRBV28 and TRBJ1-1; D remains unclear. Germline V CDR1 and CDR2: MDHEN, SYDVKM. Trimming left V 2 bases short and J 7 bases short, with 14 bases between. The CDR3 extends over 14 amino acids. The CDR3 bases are TGTGCCAGCAGTTTAGCCTCGGCCCAGATTGAAGCTTTCTTT. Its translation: CASSLASAQIEAFF.

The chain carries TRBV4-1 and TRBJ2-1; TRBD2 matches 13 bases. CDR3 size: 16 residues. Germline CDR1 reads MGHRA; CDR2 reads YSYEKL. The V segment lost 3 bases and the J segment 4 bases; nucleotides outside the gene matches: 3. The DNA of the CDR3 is TGCGCCAGCAGCCAGGGGACTAGCGGGACTTACAATGAGCAGTTCTTC. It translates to CASSQGTSGTYNEQFF.

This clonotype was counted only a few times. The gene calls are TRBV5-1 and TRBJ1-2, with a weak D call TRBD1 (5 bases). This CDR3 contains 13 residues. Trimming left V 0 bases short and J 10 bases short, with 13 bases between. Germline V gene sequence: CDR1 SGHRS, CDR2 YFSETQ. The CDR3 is CASSLETVGLYTF. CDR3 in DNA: TGCGCCAGCAGCTTGGAGACAGTAGGTCTCTACACCTTC.

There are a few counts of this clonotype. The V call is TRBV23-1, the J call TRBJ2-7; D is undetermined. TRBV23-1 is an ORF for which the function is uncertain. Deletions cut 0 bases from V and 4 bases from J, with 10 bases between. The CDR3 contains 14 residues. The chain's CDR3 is CASSQSGWKYEQYF. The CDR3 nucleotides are TGCGCCAGCAGTCAATCGGGATGGAAATACGAGCAGTACTTC.

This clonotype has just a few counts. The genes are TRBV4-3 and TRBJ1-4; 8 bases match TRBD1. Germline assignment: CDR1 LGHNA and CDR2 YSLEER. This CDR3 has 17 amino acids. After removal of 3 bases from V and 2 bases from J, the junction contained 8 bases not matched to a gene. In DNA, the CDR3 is TGCGCCAGCAGCCAGGCCGGGAACAGGGGGACTAATGAAAAACTGTTTTTT. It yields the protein CASSQAGNRGTNEKLFF.

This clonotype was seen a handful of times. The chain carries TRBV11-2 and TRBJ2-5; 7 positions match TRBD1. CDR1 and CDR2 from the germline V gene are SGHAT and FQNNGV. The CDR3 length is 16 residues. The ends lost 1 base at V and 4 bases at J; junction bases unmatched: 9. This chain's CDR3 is CASSLGGGRSGETQYF. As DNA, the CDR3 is TGTGCCAGCAGCTTAGGAGGGGGCCGAAGCGGAGAGACCCAGTACTTC.

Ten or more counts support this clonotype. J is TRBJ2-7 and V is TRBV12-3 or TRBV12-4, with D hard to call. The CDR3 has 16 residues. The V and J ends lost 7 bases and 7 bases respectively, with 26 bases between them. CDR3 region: CASTFSRATSIREQYF. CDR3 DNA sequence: TGTGCCAGCACCTTCTCCCGGGCTACAAGTATAAGGGAGCAGTACTTC.

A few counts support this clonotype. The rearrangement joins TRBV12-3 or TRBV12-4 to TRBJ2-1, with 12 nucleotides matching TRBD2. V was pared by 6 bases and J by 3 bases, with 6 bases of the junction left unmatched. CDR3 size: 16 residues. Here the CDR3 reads CASRGGLAGYYNEQFF. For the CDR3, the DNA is TGTGCCAGCAGGGGGGGACTAGCGGGTTACTACAATGAGCAGTTCTTC.

In DNA form, the CDR3 reads TGTGCCAGCAGTGAGGGGGTTCTGACTGAAGCTTTCTTT. It is translated as CASSEGVLTEAFF. The V call is TRBV2, the J call TRBJ1-1; D possibly corresponds to TRBD1 (5 bases). Germline V gene sequence: CDR1 SNHLY, CDR2 FYNNEI. This CDR3 is 13 amino acids long. Trimming pared 3 bases from V and 5 bases from J, leaving 10 bases between. Full variable domain (remainder filled in from reference TRBV2 and TRBJ1-1): EPEVTQTPSHQVTQMGQEVILRCVPISNHLYFYWYRQILGQKVEFLVSFYNNEISEKSEIFDDQFSVERPDGSNFTLKIRSTKLEDSAMYFCASSEGVLTEAFFGQGTRLTVV.

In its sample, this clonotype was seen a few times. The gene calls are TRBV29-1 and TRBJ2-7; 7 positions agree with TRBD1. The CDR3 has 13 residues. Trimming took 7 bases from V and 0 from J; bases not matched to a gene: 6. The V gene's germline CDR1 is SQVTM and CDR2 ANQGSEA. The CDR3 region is CSAGDRASYEQYF. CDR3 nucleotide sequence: TGCAGCGCCGGAGACAGGGCCTCCTACGAGCAGTACTTC.

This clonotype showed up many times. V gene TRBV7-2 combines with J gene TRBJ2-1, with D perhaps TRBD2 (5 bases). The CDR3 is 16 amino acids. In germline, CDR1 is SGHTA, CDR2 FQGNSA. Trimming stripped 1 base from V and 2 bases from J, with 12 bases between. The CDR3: CASSLVASRAYNEQFF. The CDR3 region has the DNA TGTGCCAGCAGCTTAGTAGCATCGAGGGCCTACAATGAGCAGTTCTTC.

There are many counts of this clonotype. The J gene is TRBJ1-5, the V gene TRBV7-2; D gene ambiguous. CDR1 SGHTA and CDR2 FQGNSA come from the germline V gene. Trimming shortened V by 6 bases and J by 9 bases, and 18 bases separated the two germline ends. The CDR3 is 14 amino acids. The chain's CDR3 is CASSPGRRVPPQHF. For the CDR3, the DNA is TGTGCCAGCAGTCCAGGCCGCCGGGTTCCGCCCCAGCATTTT.

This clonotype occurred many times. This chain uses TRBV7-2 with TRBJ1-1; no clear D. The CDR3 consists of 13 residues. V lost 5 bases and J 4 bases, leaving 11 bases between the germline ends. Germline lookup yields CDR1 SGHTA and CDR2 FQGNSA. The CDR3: CASSRVRGTEAFF. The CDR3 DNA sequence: TGTGCCAGCAGCCGGGTACGGGGCACTGAAGCTTTCTTT.

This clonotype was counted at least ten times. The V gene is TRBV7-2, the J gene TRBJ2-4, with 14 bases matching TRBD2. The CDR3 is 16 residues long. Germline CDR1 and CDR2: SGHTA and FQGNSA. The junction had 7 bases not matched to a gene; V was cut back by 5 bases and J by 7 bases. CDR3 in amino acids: CASSPPTSGRGNIQYF. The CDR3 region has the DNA TGTGCCAGCAGCCCACCGACTAGCGGGAGGGGGAACATTCAGTACTTC.

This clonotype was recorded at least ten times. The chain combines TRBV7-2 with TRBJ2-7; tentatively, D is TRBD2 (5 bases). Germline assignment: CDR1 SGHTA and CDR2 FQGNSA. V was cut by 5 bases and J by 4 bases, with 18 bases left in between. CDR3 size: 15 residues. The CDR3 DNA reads TGTGCCAGCAGCGACCGCATAGCGTGGAGGTACGAGCAGTACTTC. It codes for CASSDRIAWRYEQYF.

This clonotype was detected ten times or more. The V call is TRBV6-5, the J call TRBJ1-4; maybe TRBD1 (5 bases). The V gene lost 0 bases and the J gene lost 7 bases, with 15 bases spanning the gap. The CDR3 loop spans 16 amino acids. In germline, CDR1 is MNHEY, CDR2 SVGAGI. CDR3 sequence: CASSYSRGGWGEKLFF. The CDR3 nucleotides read TGTGCCAGCAGTTACTCGCGCGGGGGGTGGGGTGAAAAACTGTTTTTT.